The 26 T cell receptor beta chains listed next were all sequenced from one sample in a study of response to subunit inactivated influenza vaccine. TCRdb analysed the RT-PCR reads with MiXCR anew, one entry per CDR3 protein. This sample has 750,000 to 850,000 distinct CDR3 sequences, with about 18% found just once. The source material was PBMCs from blood, sampled about 5 days after vaccination. The receptor source for this set is a man aged 50-59 years who received an inactivated influenza vaccine.

This rearrangement joins TRBV4-1 to TRBJ2-1; D may be TRBD2 (7 bases). Germline V gene sequence: CDR1 MGHRA, CDR2 YSYEKL. This CDR3 is 16 amino acids long. The V and J ends lost 1 base and 3 bases respectively, with 13 bases between them. The DNA for the CDR3 is TGCGCCAGCAGCCAAGGGTCGGGGGGCATCTACAATGAGCAGTTCTTC. Translated, it gives CASSQGSGGIYNEQFF.

This chain connects TRBV4-1 to TRBJ2-3, with TRBD2 identical over 9 bases. The V segment lost 0 bases and the J segment 2 bases; nucleotides outside the gene matches: 9. The germline CDR1 and CDR2 sequences are MGHRA and YSYEKL. This CDR3 has 18 amino acids. The CDR3 nucleotides are TGCGCCAGCAGCCAAGAGGACCCTCCTAGCGGGGACACAGATACGCAGTATTTT. Amino acids: CASSQEDPPSGDTDTQYF.

This clonotype was found a few times. Since the CDR3 does not end with the conserved phenylalanine or tryptophan, this likely comes from a read error. The limits of the CDR3 on the DNA are not certain, so only TCRdb's listed CDR3 is given. The chain uses TRBV7-2 and TRBJ2-5; whether TRBD2, the table's D call, matches the DNA was not checked. Germline CDR1 SGHTA, CDR2 FQGNSA. The CDR3 is 16 amino acids long, termini counted. CDR3 residues: CASSLTGLAGVARSFL.

V usage is TRBV12-3 or TRBV12-4 and J usage is TRBJ2-7, with D uncertain. The length of the CDR3 is 11 residues. V was shortened by 8 bases and J by 3 bases, with 8 bases between the two germline ends. The CDR3 nucleotides are TGTGCCAGCCAATTCGGCTACGAGCAGTACTTC. This encodes CASQFGYEQYF.

This chain links TRBV3-1 with TRBJ1-1; TRBD1 matches 9 bases. CDR1 LGHDT and CDR2 YNNKEL come from the germline V gene (reference sequence). The CDR3 totals 15 residues. Losses at the gene ends were 3 bases for V and 4 bases for J; bases not matched to a gene: 6. CDR3 in DNA: TGTGCCAGCAGCCAGTTATACAGGGGGCCCACTGAAGCTTTCTTT. This encodes CASSQLYRGPTEAFF.

The gene calls are TRBV20-1 and TRBJ2-3; D tentatively reads TRBD1 or TRBD2 (5 bases each). The V gene's germline CDR1 is DFQATT and CDR2 SNEGSKA (reference sequence). The CDR3 has 15 amino acids. Trimming left V 6 bases short and J 0 bases short, with 16 bases between. The CDR3 protein is CSAPRTGLSTDTQYF. CDR3 in DNA: TGCAGTGCCCCCAGGACGGGGCTGAGCACAGATACGCAGTATTTT.

A few counts support this clonotype. V usage is TRBV4-3 and J usage is TRBJ2-6; TRBD1 agrees at 10 bases. CDR1 is LGHNA, CDR2 YSLEER, per germline. This CDR3 region has 20 residues. With 4 bases clipped from V and 2 bases from J, the junction kept 14 bases outside the gene matches. The CDR3 sequence is CASSRYLPGQGIAGANVLTF. The CDR3 DNA reads as TGCGCCAGCAGCCGATATCTCCCGGGACAGGGGATAGCTGGGGCCAACGTCCTGACTTTC.

V usage is TRBV24-1 and J usage is TRBJ1-2; D not resolved. V lost 4 bases and J 4 bases, leaving 9 bases between the germline ends. Germline V gives CDR1 KGHDR, CDR2 SFDVKD. The CDR3 sequence is 13 residues long. This chain's CDR3 is CATSDTGPYGYTF. DNA of the CDR3: TGTGCCACCAGTGACACCGGGCCCTATGGCTACACCTTC.

This clonotype came up a few times. The CDR3 region has the DNA TGTGCCAGCAGTGAAGGACAGGGAACCATATATTTT. The encoded protein is CASSEGQGTIYF. The chain carries TRBV28 and TRBJ1-3; 8 nucleotides agree with TRBD1. The V segment lost 5 bases and the J segment 10 bases; nucleotides outside the gene matches: 4. The length of the CDR3 is 12 residues. Germline V gene lookup returns CDR1 MDHEN and CDR2 SYDVKM.

This rearrangement joins TRBV6-5 to TRBJ1-5; D might be TRBD1 (5 bases). CDR3 length equals 16 residues. V gave up 0 bases and J gave up 2 bases, with 11 bases separating them. Germline CDR1 reads MNHEY; CDR2 reads SVGAGI. DNA for the CDR3: TGTGCCAGCAGTTACTCGGCAGGGCTTCGCAATCAGCCCCAGCATTTT. Its translation: CASSYSAGLRNQPQHF.

This sequence joins TRBV29-1 and TRBJ2-4, with D tentatively TRBD1 (6 bases). Germline V gives CDR1 SQVTM, CDR2 ANQGSEA. V was cut by 6 bases and J by 0 bases, with 9 bases left in between. The CDR3 has 13 residues. The CDR3 is CSVLQGAKNIQYF. In DNA, the CDR3 is TGCAGCGTCCTACAGGGAGCCAAAAACATTCAGTACTTC.

This clonotype has just a few counts. The chain is built from TRBV5-1 and TRBJ2-1; TRBD2 aligns across 7 bases. Germline lookup yields CDR1 SGHRS and CDR2 YFSETQ. V shed 4 bases, J shed 8 bases, and the junction held 12 bases outside the gene matches. The CDR3 consists of 15 residues. This CDR3 reads CASSPATGRHDEQFF. The CDR3 DNA reads TGCGCCAGCAGCCCGGCCACCGGGAGGCACGATGAGCAGTTCTTC.

The chain joins TRBV20-1 to TRBJ2-3, with 8 positions matching TRBD2. CDR3 length equals 13 residues. The V and J ends lost 6 bases and 4 bases, in that order; junction bases with no gene match: 6. Germline V gives CDR1 DFQATT, CDR2 SNEGSKA (reference sequence). The CDR3 nucleotides read TGCAGTGCGGGGCGGGGGGTCGCAGATACGCAGTATTTT. Amino acids: CSAGRGVADTQYF.

The chain employs TRBV7-9 and TRBJ1-1; no definite D call. V was shortened by 3 bases and J by 8 bases, with 16 bases between the two germline ends. CDR3 length: 14 amino acids. Germline lookup yields CDR1 SEHNR and CDR2 FQNEAQ (reference sequence). This CDR3 is CASSFGVSGGEAFF. CDR3 coding DNA: TGTGCCAGCAGCTTTGGGGTATCAGGCGGAGAAGCTTTCTTT. Full variable domain (outside the CDR3, taken from reference TRBV7-9 and TRBJ1-1): DTGVSQNPRHKITKRGQNVTFRCDPISEHNRLYWYRQTLGQGPEFLTYFQNEAQLEKSRLLSDRFSAERPKGSFSTLEIQRTEQGDSAMYLCASSFGVSGGEAFFGQGTRLTVV.

This clonotype was counted between two and nine times. This rearrangement joins TRBV15 to TRBJ1-5; the D gene is possibly TRBD1 (6 bases). The CDR3 spans 17 residues. Germline V gene sequence: CDR1 LNHNV, CDR2 YYDKDF (reference sequence). Trimming shortened V by 0 bases and J by 0 bases, and 12 bases separated the two germline ends. Here the CDR3 reads CATSRDPGQFSNQPQHF. The CDR3 DNA reads TGTGCCACCAGCAGAGATCCCGGACAGTTTAGCAATCAGCCCCAGCATTTT.

This clonotype was counted once. This chain uses TRBV20-1 with TRBJ2-5; 7 bases map to TRBD1. CDR3 length: 14 residues. Germline V lookup: CDR1 DFQATT, CDR2 SNEGSKA (reference sequence). J lost 9 bases, V lost 6 bases, and 16 bases had no gene match. CDR3 in DNA: TGCAGTGCCCGACAGGGTAATTTAGCCGGGGCCCAGTACTTC. Protein: CSARQGNLAGAQYF.

The genes are TRBV7-3 and TRBJ2-3, with 8 bases identical to TRBD1. CDR3 size: 14 residues. Looked up from germline, CDR1 is SGHTA and CDR2 is FQGTGA. V lost 5 bases to trimming and J lost 2 bases; unmatched junction nucleotides: 3. CDR3 protein: CASSRTGPTDTQYF. DNA for the CDR3: TGTGCCAGCAGCCGGACAGGGCCCACAGATACGCAGTATTTT.

This clonotype has a single count. The J gene is TRBJ2-7, the V gene TRBV5-5; a possible D gene is TRBD1 (5 bases). CDR1 and CDR2 from the germline V gene are SGHKS and YYEKEE (reference sequence). The CDR3 runs to 15 residues. V was shortened by 0 bases and J by 2 bases, with 12 bases between the two germline ends. CDR3 loop: CASSLDRIETYEQYF. The CDR3 nucleotides are TGTGCCAGCAGCTTGGACAGGATAGAAACCTACGAGCAGTACTTC.

This chain connects TRBV27 to TRBJ1-5; TRBD1 agrees at 10 bases. The CDR3 length is 15 residues. Germline V gives CDR1 MNHEY, CDR2 SMNVEV (reference sequence). J lost 5 bases, V lost 3 bases, and 4 bases had no gene match. This CDR3 reads CASSFLGQGHQPQHF. DNA for the CDR3: TGTGCCAGCAGTTTTTTGGGACAGGGGCATCAGCCCCAGCATTTT.

In its sample, this clonotype was seen a few times. DNA for the CDR3: TGTGCCAGCAGCTTAGGGGGCCAAATCTCCTACAATGAGCAGTTCTTC. Its protein product is CASSLGGQISYNEQFF. The V call is TRBV7-8, the J call TRBJ2-1; tentative D call: TRBD1 (5 bases). The germline V and J ends were trimmed by 1 base and 0 bases, with 10 bases remaining between them. This CDR3 has 16 amino acids. CDR1 and CDR2 from the germline V gene are SGHVS and FQNEAQ. The entire variable domain, with the rest obtained from reference TRBV7-8 and TRBJ2-1, is as follows: GAGVSQSPRYKVAKRGQDVALRCDPISGHVSLFWYQQALGQGPEFLTYFQNEAQLDKSGLPSDRFFAERPEGSVSTLKIQRTQQEDSAVYLCASSLGGQISYNEQFFGPGTRLTVL.

This clonotype was counted ten times or more. The junction does not match germline at one end; this may be a read error. This sequence joins TRBV4-1 and TRBJ1-2; 7 bases fit TRBD1. From germline, CDR1 is MGHRA and CDR2 YSYEKL. This CDR3 comprises 14 residues. CDR3 in DNA: TGTGCCAGCAGCCAAGAGACAGGGAACTATGGCTACACCTTC. It is translated as CASSQETGNYGYTF.

V is TRBV5-1 and J is TRBJ2-7; D is possibly TRBD1 or TRBD2 (5 bases each). Germline V gene lookup returns CDR1 SGHRS and CDR2 YFSETQ. V lost 1 base to trimming and J lost 6 bases, with 14 bases between them. This CDR3 has 14 amino acids. CDR3 in amino acids: CASSLRQAGGEQYF. The CDR3 nucleotides are TGCGCCAGCAGCTTGCGGCAGGCTGGGGGCGAGCAGTACTTC.

This clonotype showed up just a few times. This chain links TRBV4-3 with TRBJ1-5; D is undetermined. V shed 4 bases and J shed 2 bases, with 12 bases lying between them. Germline loops: CDR1 LGHNA, CDR2 YSLEER. The CDR3 consists of 15 residues. The CDR3 nucleotides read TGCGCCAGCAGCCCCAAGTTGGCCGGCAATCAGCCCCAGCATTTT. Protein product: CASSPKLAGNQPQHF.

The table lists this clonotype with a few counts. CDR3 sequence: CASSTWTSGSPGELFF. The CDR3 nucleotides are TGTGCCAGCAGTACTTGGACTAGCGGGAGTCCCGGGGAGCTGTTTTTT. V is TRBV12-3 or TRBV12-4 and J is TRBJ2-2; 13 bases match TRBD2. V shed 5 bases, J shed 6 bases, and the junction held 6 bases outside the gene matches. CDR3 length: 16 amino acids.

This clonotype was detected a few times. The rearrangement uses TRBV20-1 and TRBJ2-7, with unresolved D. CDR1 is DFQATT and CDR2 is SNEGSKA in the germline V gene (reference sequence). There are 18 residues in the CDR3. The germline V and J ends were trimmed by 0 bases and 0 bases, with 21 bases remaining between them. The CDR3 DNA sequence: TGCAGTGCTAGAGAGAAGTCACCCACGGCTTTGAGCTCCTACGAGCAGTACTTC. Its translation: CSAREKSPTALSSYEQYF.

The gene calls are TRBV6-5 and TRBJ1-1; no definite D call. Looked up from germline, CDR1 is MNHEY and CDR2 is SVGAGI. CDR3 size: 13 residues. V shed 2 bases and J shed 1 base, with 5 bases lying between them. The CDR3 DNA follows: TGTGCCAGCAGTTACCAGAGGAACACTGAAGCTTTCTTT. It translates to CASSYQRNTEAFF.